These 20 T cell receptor beta chains were all obtained from the same sample, sequenced in a study of cytomegalovirus exposure and HLA in healthy donors (dated by TCRdb to 2015 to 2018). Library preparation used the immunoSEQ multiplex PCR assay. The multiplex PCR relied on a mix of 60 forward primers for TCR Vbeta segments and 13 reverse primers for TCR Jbeta segments. TCRdb took this table from immuneACCESS and kept in-frame rearrangements with V and J called. Such tables lack part of the clones; where checked against another copy, unresolved V genes explain under half of the gap, and the rest is unexplained. The sample contains about 160,000 clones, roughly 84% of them found a single time. In total, the top ten clones hold about 1% of the sample. The specimen sequenced was PBMCs. The receptors were gathered from a man younger than 45 in good health and CMV-seronegative.

The chain couples TRBV5-6 to TRBJ2-7; perhaps TRBD1 as D (7 bases). CDR3 length: 15 amino acids. Germline V CDR1 and CDR2: SGHDT, YYEEEE. V was pared by 0 bases and J by 2 bases, with 12 bases between. The CDR3: CASSLVGGTAYEQYF. The DNA for the CDR3 is TGTGCCAGCAGCTTGGTCGGCGGGACAGCCTACGAGCAGTACTTC.

This clone occurred a few times. The chain carries TRBV5-6 and TRBJ2-3, with TRBD2 matching 12 bases. The J segment lost 4 bases and the V segment lost 3 bases, leaving 3 bases of the junction unmatched. There are 15 residues in the CDR3. Germline CDR1 is SGHDT and CDR2 is YYEEEE. CDR3 sequence: CASSSGLAGSDTQYF. DNA for the CDR3: TGTGCCAGCAGCTCGGGACTAGCGGGCTCAGATACGCAGTATTTT.

The chain recombines TRBV7-2 with TRBJ2-7; tentatively, D is TRBD1 (6 bases). The germline V gene encodes CDR1 SGHTA and CDR2 FQGNSA. This CDR3 has 14 residues. Trimming removed 1 base from V and 3 bases from J, with 10 bases in between. The CDR3 spells CASSLVTGIYEQYF. The CDR3 DNA is TGTGCCAGCAGCTTAGTTACAGGGATCTACGAGCAGTACTTC.

CDR3 loop: CASTRQTQSEAFF. In DNA form, the CDR3 reads TGTGCCAGCACCCGACAAACCCAGAGCGAAGCTTTCTTT. V is TRBV6-5 and J is TRBJ1-1; D remains ambiguous. Trimming pared 7 bases from V and 8 bases from J, leaving 17 bases between. There are 13 residues in the CDR3. CDR1 and CDR2 from the germline V gene are MNHEY and SVGAGI.

The V call is TRBV28, the J call TRBJ2-7; D might be TRBD1 (5 bases). Trimming cost V 4 bases and J 0 bases, with 13 bases left between them. The CDR3 loop spans 15 amino acids. Germline V gives CDR1 MDHEN, CDR2 SYDVKM. The CDR3 spells CASSSQGSHSYEQYF. In nucleotides, the CDR3 is TGTGCCAGCAGTTCCCAGGGCTCCCACTCCTACGAGCAGTACTTC.

This clone showed up just once. V and J are TRBV28 and TRBJ2-4, with 9 bases matching TRBD2. The J segment lost 1 base and the V segment lost 6 bases, leaving 13 bases of the junction unmatched. Germline V gene lookup returns CDR1 MDHEN and CDR2 SYDVKM. CDR3 size: 18 residues. The CDR3 reads CASRAPSSLAGAKNIQYF. Here the CDR3 DNA reads TGTGCCAGCAGGGCACCTTCCAGTCTAGCGGGGGCCAAAAACATTCAGTACTTC.

The genes are TRBV5-1 and TRBJ2-1, with 9 bases fitting TRBD1. In germline, CDR1 is SGHRS, CDR2 YFSETQ. The CDR3 is made up of 18 amino acids. V lost 2 bases and J lost 7; bases outside the gene matches: 16. DNA of the CDR3: TGCGCCAGCAGCTTAAAACCGGGACAGGGAGATTTCGTGAATGAGCAGTTCTTC. The encoded protein is CASSLKPGQGDFVNEQFF.

This clone was observed a few times. The rearrangement links TRBV28 to TRBJ2-5; TRBD1 aligns across 7 bases. The better agreement between TRBJ2-7 and the DNA end casts doubt on the J call. This CDR3 spans 14 amino acids. CDR1 and CDR2 from the germline V gene are MDHEN and SYDVKM. The CDR3 loop reads CASKTGTASYEQYF. For the CDR3, the DNA is TGTGCCAGCAAGACCGGGACAGCCTCCTACGAGCAGTACTTC.

The genes are TRBV5-4 and TRBJ2-2; TRBD2 matches 12 bases. V was pared by 4 bases and J by 6 bases, with 7 bases of the junction left unmatched. This CDR3 spans 16 amino acids. Germline CDR1 and CDR2: SGHNT and YYREEE (reference sequence). CDR3 DNA: TGTGCCAGCAGCCCCCGACTAGCGGGAGTTGCCGGGGAGCTGTTTTTT. Its protein is CASSPRLAGVAGELFF. Based on the CDR3 plus reference TRBV5-4 and TRBJ2-2, the full variable domain is ETGVTQSPTHLIKTRGQQVTLRCSSQSGHNTVSWYQQALGQGPQFIFQYYREEENGRGNFPPRFSGLQFPNYSSELNVNALELDDSALYLCASSPRLAGVAGELFFGEGSRLTVL.

The chain links TRBV5-1 to TRBJ1-2; D is ambiguous. Per germline, CDR1 SGHRS and CDR2 YFSETQ. Trimming pared 0 bases from V and 6 bases from J, leaving 15 bases between. The CDR3 consists of 15 residues. CDR3 bases: TGCGCCAGCAGCTTGGGGTCCCCACGGGTGGATGGCTACACCTTC. Translating gives CASSLGSPRVDGYTF.

This chain links TRBV28 with TRBJ2-1, with TRBD2 matching 8 bases. Looked up from germline, CDR1 is MDHEN and CDR2 is SYDVKM. V lost 5 bases and J lost 0; bases outside the gene matches: 3. The CDR3 runs 15 residues. CDR3 amino acids: CASSPAGGSYNEQFF. DNA of the CDR3: TGTGCCAGCAGTCCGGCGGGGGGCTCCTACAATGAGCAGTTCTTC.

The chain recombines TRBV6-5 with TRBJ2-1; TRBD1 matches 8 bases. CDR1 and CDR2 (germline): MNHEY, SVGAGI. Losses at the gene ends were 1 base for V and 5 bases for J; bases not matched to a gene: 7. The CDR3 loop spans 16 amino acids. The CDR3 sequence: CASSYFTGTGDNEQFF. In nucleotides, the CDR3 is TGTGCCAGCAGTTACTTTACCGGGACAGGAGACAATGAGCAGTTCTTC.

Comments on this clone: Additional DNA sequences in this sample encode the identical CDR3. The J gene is TRBJ2-3, the V gene TRBV5-1, with 14 positions matching TRBD2. Germline CDR1 SGHRS, CDR2 YFSETQ. With 0 bases clipped from V and 3 bases from J, the junction kept 0 bases outside the gene matches. The CDR3 extends over 16 amino acids. The CDR3 is CASSLGLAGGTDTQYF. CDR3 sequence (DNA): TGCGCCAGCAGCTTGGGACTAGCGGGGGGGACAGATACGCAGTATTTT.

V is TRBV6-1 and J is TRBJ1-1; TRBD1 might be the D (5 bases). The CDR3 sequence is 15 residues long. Germline CDR1 and CDR2: MNHNS and SASEGT. V was cut by 0 bases and J by 8 bases, with 16 bases left in between. The CDR3 DNA follows: TGTGCCAGCAGTGAAGCAAAGGAAGGGGCCAACGAAGCTTTCTTT. Its translation: CASSEAKEGANEAFF.

CDR3 bases: TGTGCCAGCAGCTGGGGGGGGGCTAGGGGTGAAGCTTTCTTT. It specifies CASSWGGARGEAFF. The rearrangement uses TRBV7-9 and TRBJ1-1; possible D gene TRBD1, 6 bases. The CDR3 length is 14 residues. CDR1 is SEHNR, CDR2 FQNEAQ, per germline (reference sequence). V lost 4 bases and J 7 bases, leaving 16 bases between the germline ends.

The chain is built from TRBV2 and TRBJ1-1; 7 positions agree with TRBD1. J gave up 7 bases and V 0 bases, and 17 bases lay outside the gene matches. Per the germline V gene, CDR1 is SNHLY and CDR2 is FYNNEI. The CDR3 is 18 amino acids. The CDR3 protein is CASSEAGQRIPLRFEAFF. The CDR3 DNA sequence: TGTGCCAGCAGTGAAGCGGGACAGCGCATCCCGCTCCGGTTTGAAGCTTTCTTT.

The genes are TRBV7-2 and TRBJ2-6; TRBD1 aligns across 11 bases. V dropped 5 bases and J dropped 0; count of bases not matched to a gene: 6. The CDR3 length is 18 residues. Germline values: CDR1 SGHTA, CDR2 FQGNSA. CDR3 amino acids: CASSTGQGGFSGANVLTF. CDR3 sequence (DNA): TGTGCCAGCAGCACGGGACAGGGGGGCTTCTCTGGGGCCAACGTCCTGACTTTC.

This clone was recorded only once. The chain carries TRBV5-6 and TRBJ1-2; 7 nucleotides align to TRBD1. CDR1 and CDR2 from the germline V gene are SGHDT and YYEEEE. This CDR3 comprises 16 residues. V lost 0 bases and J lost 0; bases outside the gene matches: 5. DNA of the CDR3: TGTGCCAGCAGCTTGGGGGCAGGGGGGACTAACTATGGCTACACCTTC. Encoded protein: CASSLGAGGTNYGYTF.

This clone was seen a single time. The chain links TRBV7-9 to TRBJ2-7; D not certain. V was pared by 1 base and J by 2 bases, with 6 bases between. The CDR3 runs to 13 residues. The germline CDR1 and CDR2 sequences are SEHNR and FQNEAQ (reference sequence). The CDR3 nucleotides are TGTGCCAGCAGCTTAGGGGCCCCCTACGAGCAGTACTTC. Translated, it gives CASSLGAPYEQYF.

The rearrangement links TRBV5-1 to TRBJ2-3; a possible D gene is TRBD2 (5 bases). The V end was cut by 0 bases, the J end by 4 bases, with 15 bases between. Germline V CDR1 and CDR2: SGHRS, YFSETQ. The CDR3 length is 16 residues. The CDR3 coding sequence is TGCGCCAGCAGCTTGGCAACTAGTCTACTCCCAGATACGCAGTATTTT. As protein: CASSLATSLLPDTQYF.